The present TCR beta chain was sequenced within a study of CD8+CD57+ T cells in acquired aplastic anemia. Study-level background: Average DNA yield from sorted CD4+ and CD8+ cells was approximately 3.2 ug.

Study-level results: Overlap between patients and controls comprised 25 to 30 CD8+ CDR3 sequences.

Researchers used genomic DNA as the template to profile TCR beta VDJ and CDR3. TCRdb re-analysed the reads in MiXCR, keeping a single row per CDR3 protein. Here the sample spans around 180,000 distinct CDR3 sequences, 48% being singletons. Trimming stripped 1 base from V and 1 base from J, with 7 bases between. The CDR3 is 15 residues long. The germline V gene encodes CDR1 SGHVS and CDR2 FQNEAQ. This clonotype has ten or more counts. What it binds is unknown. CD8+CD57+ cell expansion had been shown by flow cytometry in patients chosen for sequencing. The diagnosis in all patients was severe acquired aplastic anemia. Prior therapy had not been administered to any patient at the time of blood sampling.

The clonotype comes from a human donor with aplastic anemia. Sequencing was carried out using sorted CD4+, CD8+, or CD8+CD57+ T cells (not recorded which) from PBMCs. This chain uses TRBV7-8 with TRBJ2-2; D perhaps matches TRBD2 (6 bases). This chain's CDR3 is CASSLGLVNTGELFF. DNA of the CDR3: TGTGCCAGCAGCTTAGGACTAGTGAACACCGGGGAGCTGTTTTTT.